The next 18 T cell receptor beta chains were all read from a single sample in a study of cytomegalovirus exposure and HLA in healthy donors. The PCR contained 60 Vbeta and 13 Jbeta primers. The table came from immunoSEQ multiplex PCR; TCRdb's copy has only in-frame clones and leaves some out. The data contain approximately 190,000 clones, 87% of them seen just once; the ten biggest clones take up approximately 1.1%. The specimen was PBMCs. The receptors come from a boy aged 2 to 9 in good health and CMV-seronegative.

The chain employs TRBV11-2 and TRBJ1-5, with a possible D match to TRBD1 (6 bases). CDR1 SGHAT and CDR2 FQNNGV come from the germline V gene. The CDR3 covers 14 residues. V was clipped by 5 bases and J by 5 bases, with 13 bases between them. In DNA form, the CDR3 reads TGTGCCAGCAGCGAAGACAGGAACGATCAGCCCCAGCATTTT. Encoded protein: CASSEDRNDQPQHF.

The chain uses TRBV2 and TRBJ1-6, with 7 bases lining up with TRBD1. With 6 bases clipped from V and 10 bases from J, the junction kept 9 bases outside the gene matches. Germline assignment: CDR1 SNHLY and CDR2 FYNNEI. This CDR3 is 14 amino acids long. For the CDR3, the DNA is TGTGCCAGCAGAGCCACAGGGGTCGGGTCACCCCTCCACTTT. Its translation is CASRATGVGSPLHF.

V and J are TRBV15 and TRBJ1-5; 7 bases map to TRBD1. The V segment lost 4 bases and the J segment 0 bases; nucleotides outside the gene matches: 6. Germline assignment: CDR1 LNHNV and CDR2 YYDKDF (reference sequence). The CDR3 has 16 residues. The DNA of the CDR3 is TGTGCCACCAGCACTGACAGGGCTAATAGCAATCAGCCCCAGCATTTT. It yields the protein CATSTDRANSNQPQHF. Drawing the rest from reference TRBV15 and TRBJ1-5, the complete variable domain is DAMVIQNPRYQVTQFGKPVTLSCSQTLNHNVMYWYQQKSSQAPKLLFHYYDKDFNNEADTPDNFQSRRPNTSFCFLDIRSPGLGDTAMYLCATSTDRANSNQPQHFGDGTRLSIL.

In this sample, this clone turned up a few times. The V and J genes are TRBV5-4 and TRBJ2-1; no reliable D call. Per germline, CDR1 SGHNT and CDR2 YYREEE (reference sequence). The V and J ends lost 4 bases and 4 bases respectively, with 21 bases between them. The CDR3 has 17 residues. This CDR3 reads CASSPRGGPEHYNEQFF. The CDR3, as DNA: TGTGCCAGCAGCCCGAGAGGCGGTCCAGAACATTACAATGAGCAGTTCTTC.

This chain links TRBV5-6 with TRBJ2-7, with 8 bases matching TRBD2. Germline CDR1 SGHDT, CDR2 YYEEEE. CDR3 length equals 16 residues. The V segment lost 2 bases and the J segment 1 base; nucleotides outside the gene matches: 8. CDR3 amino acids: CASSFAGGGRSYEQYF. For the CDR3, the DNA is TGTGCCAGCAGCTTTGCGGGCGGGGGGAGGTCCTACGAGCAGTACTTC. The full variable domain, with the rest looked up from reference TRBV5-6 and TRBJ2-7, is DAGVTQSPTHLIKTRGQQVTLRCSPKSGHDTVSWYQQALGQGPQFIFQYYEEEERQRGNFPDRFSGHQFPNYSSELNVNALLLGDSALYLCASSFAGGGRSYEQYFGPGTRLTVT.

This chain joins TRBV20-1 and TRBJ2-7; perhaps TRBD2 as D (6 bases). V lost 3 bases and J 4 bases, leaving 7 bases between the germline ends. The CDR3 runs 11 residues. The V gene's germline CDR1 is DFQATT and CDR2 SNEGSKA (reference sequence). CDR3 residues: CSASGGYEQYF. In DNA, the CDR3 is TGCAGTGCTAGTGGGGGGTACGAGCAGTACTTC.

This clone appeared a few times. The same CDR3 also results from other DNA sequences found in this sample. The chain links TRBV14 to TRBJ1-1, with D uncertain. Trimming pared 0 bases from V and 1 base from J, leaving 3 bases between. The V gene's germline CDR1 is SGHDN and CDR2 FVKESK. The CDR3 totals 13 residues. Written as DNA, the CDR3 is TGTGCCAGCAGCCAAGACAGGAACACTGAAGCTTTCTTT. The encoded protein is CASSQDRNTEAFF.

The chain uses TRBV30 and TRBJ2-5, with a possible D match to TRBD2 (6 bases). The J call is doubtful: the DNA matches TRBJ2-7 better. Germline loops: CDR1 GTSNPN, CDR2 SVGIG (reference sequence). CDR3 size: 14 residues. CDR3 amino acids: CAWSRLATTYEQYF. Written as DNA, the CDR3 is TGTGCCTGGAGTAGGCTAGCGACCACCTACGAGCAGTACTTC.

The rearrangement uses TRBV4-2 and TRBJ2-1, with D maybe TRBD2 (7 bases). The CDR3 contains 14 residues. The germline V gene has CDR1 LGHNA and CDR2 YNFKEQ. Trimming stripped 6 bases from V and 7 bases from J, with 16 bases between. For the CDR3, the DNA is TGTGCCAGCAGGGTGGGGGGAGGGGGAAATGAGCAGTTCTTC. This codes for CASRVGGGGNEQFF.

The chain links TRBV27 to TRBJ1-6, with D hard to call. Germline V gene sequence: CDR1 MNHEY, CDR2 SMNVEV (reference sequence). This CDR3 comprises 15 residues. V was pared by 5 bases and J by 10 bases, with 18 bases between. The CDR3, as DNA: TGTGCCAGCAGTCCCCGGGGAGGAAGCAAGTCACCCCTCCACTTT. Translated, it gives CASSPRGGSKSPLHF.

The chain has TRBV28 and TRBJ2-3, with a possible D match to TRBD2 (5 bases). With 3 bases removed from V and 3 bases from J, the gap between germline ends came to 13 bases. CDR3 length: 15 residues. Germline V gene lookup returns CDR1 MDHEN and CDR2 SYDVKM. CDR3 DNA: TGTGCCAGCAGTTTCTCCGGACTCTGGACAGATACGCAGTATTTT. It specifies CASSFSGLWTDTQYF. The full variable domain, with the rest looked up from reference TRBV28 and TRBJ2-3, is DVKVTQSSRYLVKRTGEKVFLECVQDMDHENMFWYRQDPGLGLRLIYFSYDVKMKEKGDIPEGYSVSREKKERFSLILESASTNQTSMYLCASSFSGLWTDTQYFGPGTRLTVL.

The gene calls are TRBV27 and TRBJ2-5; TRBD1 matches 8 bases. J gave up 5 bases and V 1 base, and 6 bases lay outside the gene matches. This CDR3 contains 15 residues. Germline assignment: CDR1 MNHEY and CDR2 SMNVEV (reference sequence). The CDR3 nucleotides read TGTGCCAGCAGTTTATATGGACAGGGTGGGGAGACCCAGTACTTC. Its protein product is CASSLYGQGGETQYF.

V usage is TRBV27 and J usage is TRBJ2-5; 13 bases align to TRBD2. CDR3 size: 16 residues. After removal of 5 bases from V and 3 bases from J, the junction contained 6 bases not matched to a gene. The germline V gene encodes CDR1 MNHEY and CDR2 SMNVEV (reference sequence). The CDR3 DNA follows: TGTGCCAGCAGTAGCCCGGGACTAGCGGGGAAAGAGACCCAGTACTTC. It encodes CASSSPGLAGKETQYF.

This chain connects TRBV11-1 to TRBJ2-6; TRBD1 agrees at 10 bases. Germline-derived CDR1 and CDR2 are SGHAT and FQDESV (reference sequence). V was pared by 6 bases and J by 0 bases, with 5 bases of the junction left unmatched. The CDR3 runs to 17 residues. This chain's CDR3 is CASRTGQGYSGANVLTF. In DNA form, the CDR3 reads TGTGCCAGCAGGACGGGACAGGGGTACTCTGGGGCCAACGTCCTGACTTTC.

The chain couples TRBV27 to TRBJ2-7, with TRBD1 matching over 9 bases. V was clipped by 0 bases and J by 6 bases; unmatched bases: 6. The V gene's germline CDR1 is MNHEY and CDR2 SMNVEV (reference sequence). This CDR3 comprises 15 residues. The CDR3 protein is CASSLSRQGEGEQYF. DNA of the CDR3: TGTGCCAGCAGTTTATCTAGACAGGGGGAAGGCGAGCAGTACTTC.

The J gene is TRBJ2-5, the V gene TRBV27; 7 bases agree with TRBD1. The J call is in doubt because the DNA end fits TRBJ2-7 better. This CDR3 contains 15 residues. Germline-derived CDR1 and CDR2 are MNHEY and SMNVEV (reference sequence). The CDR3 sequence is CASSPTGMISYEQYF. CDR3 in DNA: TGTGCCAGCAGCCCGACAGGGATGATTTCCTACGAGCAGTACTTC.

This chain links TRBV27 with TRBJ1-2, with D unresolved. Germline assignment: CDR1 MNHEY and CDR2 SMNVEV (reference sequence). There are 13 residues in the CDR3. V lost 3 bases and J 2 bases, leaving 7 bases between the germline ends. DNA of the CDR3: TGTGCCAGCAGTTTGGGCAGAAACTATGGCTACACCTTC. Its translation: CASSLGRNYGYTF.

The chain carries TRBV4-1 and TRBJ2-7, with 11 bases lining up with TRBD2. The J call could be wrong; TRBJ2-5 is a better fit for the DNA end. The CDR3 sequence is 16 residues long. Germline V gene sequence: CDR1 MGHRA, CDR2 YSYEKL. The DNA of the CDR3 is TGCGCCAGCAGCCAAGGTGCACTAGCGGGAGAGGAGACCCAGTACTTC. This encodes CASSQGALAGEETQYF.